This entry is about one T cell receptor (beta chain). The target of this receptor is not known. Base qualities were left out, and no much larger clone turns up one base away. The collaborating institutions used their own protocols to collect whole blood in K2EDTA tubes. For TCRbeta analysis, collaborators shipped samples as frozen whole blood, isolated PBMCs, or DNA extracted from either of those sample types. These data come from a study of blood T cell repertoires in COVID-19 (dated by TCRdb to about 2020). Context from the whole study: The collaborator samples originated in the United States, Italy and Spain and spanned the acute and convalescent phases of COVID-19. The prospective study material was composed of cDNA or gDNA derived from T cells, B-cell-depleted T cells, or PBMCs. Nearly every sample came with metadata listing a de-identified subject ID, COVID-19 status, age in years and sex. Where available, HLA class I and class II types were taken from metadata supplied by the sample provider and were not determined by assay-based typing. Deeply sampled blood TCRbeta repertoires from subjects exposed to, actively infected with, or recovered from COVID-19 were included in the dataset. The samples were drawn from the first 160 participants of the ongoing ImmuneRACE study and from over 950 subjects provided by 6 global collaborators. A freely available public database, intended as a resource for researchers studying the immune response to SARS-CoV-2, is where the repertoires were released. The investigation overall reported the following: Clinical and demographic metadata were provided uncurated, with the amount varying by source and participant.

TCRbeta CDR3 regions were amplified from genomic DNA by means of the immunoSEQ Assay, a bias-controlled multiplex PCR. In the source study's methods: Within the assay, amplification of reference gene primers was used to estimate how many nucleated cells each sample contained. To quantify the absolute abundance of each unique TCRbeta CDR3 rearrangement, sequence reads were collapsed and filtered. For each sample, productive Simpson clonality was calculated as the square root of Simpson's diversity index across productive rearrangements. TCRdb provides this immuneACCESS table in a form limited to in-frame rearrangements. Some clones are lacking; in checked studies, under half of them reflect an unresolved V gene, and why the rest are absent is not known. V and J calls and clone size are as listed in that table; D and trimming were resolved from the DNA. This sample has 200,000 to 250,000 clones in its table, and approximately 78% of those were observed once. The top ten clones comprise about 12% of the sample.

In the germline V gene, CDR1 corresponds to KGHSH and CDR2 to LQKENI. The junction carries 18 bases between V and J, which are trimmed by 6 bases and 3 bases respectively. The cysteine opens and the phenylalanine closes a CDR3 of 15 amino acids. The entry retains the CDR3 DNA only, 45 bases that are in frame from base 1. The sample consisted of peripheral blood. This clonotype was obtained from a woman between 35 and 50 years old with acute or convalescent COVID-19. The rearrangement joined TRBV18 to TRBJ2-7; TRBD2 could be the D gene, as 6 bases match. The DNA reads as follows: TGTGCCAGCTCGCTACGGGGGACTGGACTCTACGAGCAGTACTTC. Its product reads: CASSLRGTGLYEQYF.